This entry lists 25 T cell receptor beta chains sequenced from one sample in a study of T cell responses to AZD1222 COVID-19 vaccine. Measured with immunoSEQ multiplex PCR; TCRdb has only the in-frame clones, and not every one. Of tens of thousands of clones in the sample, approximately 83% were seen once. The sequences come from peripheral blood, collected 28 days after the second AZD1222 dose. Receptors were obtained from an adult who received the AZD1222 COVID-19 vaccine.

The rearrangement uses TRBV4-1 and TRBJ1-2, with D maybe TRBD1 (5 bases). V shed 3 bases and J shed 6 bases, with 23 bases lying between them. Germline CDR1 MGHRA, CDR2 YSYEKL. The CDR3 has 17 residues. The CDR3 DNA follows: TGCGCCAGCAGCCATTCCACCCACCGCCGGCAGGGTAATGGCTACACCTTC. Its translation is CASSHSTHRRQGNGYTF.

V usage is TRBV15 and J usage is TRBJ2-7; D gene uncertain. Germline V CDR1 and CDR2: LNHNV, YYDKDF (reference sequence). This CDR3 is built from 13 residues. Trimming left V 1 base short and J 6 bases short, with 10 bases between. This CDR3 is CATSRGPLAEQYF. The CDR3 coding sequence is TGTGCCACCAGCAGAGGACCGCTGGCCGAGCAGTACTTC. The variable domain in full, completed from reference TRBV15 and TRBJ2-7, reads DAMVIQNPRYQVTQFGKPVTLSCSQTLNHNVMYWYQQKSSQAPKLLFHYYDKDFNNEADTPDNFQSRRPNTSFCFLDIRSPGLGDTAMYLCATSRGPLAEQYFGPGTRLTVT.

V usage is TRBV28 and J usage is TRBJ1-6; D is uncertain. The germline V gene has CDR1 MDHEN and CDR2 SYDVKM. The CDR3 extends over 15 amino acids. Between the trimmed V and J ends, which lost 4 bases and 7 bases, there was a span of 14 bases. The CDR3 DNA is TGTGCCAGCAGTTCCCAACTAGTTCGGAATTCACCCCTCCACTTT. Translated: CASSSQLVRNSPLHF.

This clone appeared once. The chain joins TRBV5-1 to TRBJ1-2, with 9 bases lining up with TRBD1. In germline, CDR1 is SGHRS, CDR2 YFSETQ. CDR3 length equals 15 residues. Germline trimming cut 0 bases from V and 6 bases from J; bases unmatched to any gene: 6. CDR3 bases: TGCGCCAGCAGCTTGGGGGACAGGGAAATTGATGGCTACACCTTC. Its translation is CASSLGDREIDGYTF.

The V gene is TRBV15, the J gene TRBJ1-6; D call uncertain. Germline lookup yields CDR1 LNHNV and CDR2 YYDKDF (reference sequence). The ends were cut back, 0 bases at V and 0 bases at J, with 12 bases in the middle. The CDR3 has 18 residues. This CDR3 reads CATSRDFDVSSYNSPLHF. CDR3 DNA: TGTGCCACCAGCAGAGATTTTGACGTGAGCTCCTATAATTCACCCCTCCACTTT.

The V call is TRBV5-1, the J call TRBJ1-4, with a tentative D call TRBD1 (5 bases). Looked up from germline, CDR1 is SGHRS and CDR2 is YFSETQ. V gave up 1 base and J gave up 1 base, with 8 bases separating them. This CDR3 is built from 15 residues. This CDR3 reads CASSLLGVTNEKLFF. For the CDR3, the DNA is TGCGCCAGCAGCTTGTTGGGGGTAACTAATGAAAAACTGTTTTTT.

A few counts support this clone. The chain recombines TRBV5-6 with TRBJ1-1; 8 positions agree with TRBD1. From germline, CDR1 is SGHDT and CDR2 YYEEEE. The CDR3 covers 15 residues. The J segment lost 4 bases and the V segment lost 4 bases, leaving 9 bases of the junction unmatched. CDR3 in DNA: TGTGCCAGCAGCGGAGACAGGGGAGGACGCACTGAAGCTTTCTTT. Encoded protein: CASSGDRGGRTEAFF.

This sequence joins TRBV4-3 and TRBJ1-4; D is ambiguous. The CDR3 length is 17 residues. Trimming left V 1 base short and J 4 bases short, with 16 bases between. The germline V gene has CDR1 LGHNA and CDR2 YSLEER. CDR3: CASSQAAAASYNEKLFF. The DNA of the CDR3 is TGCGCCAGCAGCCAAGCAGCGGCAGCAAGTTATAATGAAAAACTGTTTTTT.

The chain is built from TRBV7-2 and TRBJ1-5; 10 nucleotides agree with TRBD1. The CDR3 length is 16 residues. Trimming cost V 4 bases and J 1 base; bases outside gene matches: 4. Germline V gene data show CDR1 as SGHTA and CDR2 as FQGNSA. CDR3 nucleotide sequence: TGTGCCAGCAGCTCCTGGGACAGGGGAAGCAATCAGCCCCAGCATTTT. Protein product: CASSSWDRGSNQPQHF.

The gene calls are TRBV11-3 and TRBJ2-7; TRBD2 might be the D (6 bases). Trimming left V 5 bases short and J 3 bases short, with 11 bases between. Germline V gene lookup returns CDR1 SGHNT and CDR2 YENEEA. The CDR3 loop spans 13 amino acids. In nucleotides, the CDR3 is TGTGCCAGCAGCCCCGGGACTGACTACGAGCAGTACTTC. Protein: CASSPGTDYEQYF.

V gene TRBV29-1 combines with J gene TRBJ2-5; D unresolved. CDR1 is SQVTM and CDR2 is ANQGSEA in the germline V gene. This CDR3 contains 11 residues. The germline V and J ends were trimmed by 0 bases and 5 bases, with 4 bases remaining between them. The CDR3 DNA follows: TGCAGCGTTGAAGAGGGGGAGACCCAGTACTTC. Protein sequence: CSVEEGETQYF.

The rearrangement joins TRBV5-6 to TRBJ1-1; D remains ambiguous. V was shortened by 3 bases and J by 1 base, with 1 base between the two germline ends. The CDR3 spans 11 residues. Per germline, CDR1 SGHDT and CDR2 YYEEEE. CDR3 bases: TGTGCCAGCAGCTCGAACACTGAAGCTTTCTTT. Protein: CASSSNTEAFF.

The V call is TRBV6-4, the J call TRBJ2-6, with a tentative D call TRBD2 (6 bases). The V end lost 2 bases, the J end lost 0 bases, and 11 bases lay between the germline ends. CDR1 and CDR2 (germline): MRHNA, SNTAGT. CDR3 size: 17 residues. For the CDR3, the DNA is TGTGCCAGCAGTGACGGGGCGGGGTCCTCTGGGGCCAACGTCCTGACTTTC. It codes for CASSDGAGSSGANVLTF.

The chain couples TRBV24-1 to TRBJ2-1, with TRBD1 matching 9 bases. J was trimmed by 7 bases and V by 1 base; bases with no gene match: 4. Germline V gene data show CDR1 as KGHDR and CDR2 as SFDVKD. The CDR3 runs to 15 residues. The CDR3 region is CATSDFGQGINEQFF. CDR3 bases: TGTGCCACCAGTGATTTCGGACAGGGGATAAATGAGCAGTTCTTC.

The rearrangement joins TRBV7-2 to TRBJ2-7; 7 positions agree with TRBD2. The CDR3 has 16 residues. Germline CDR1 is SGHTA and CDR2 is FQGNSA. V lost 1 base to trimming and J lost 1 base; unmatched junction nucleotides: 7. The CDR3 DNA reads TGTGCCAGCAGCTTAGGGGAGGGTCAGGCTTCCTACGAGCAGTACTTC. Translating it yields CASSLGEGQASYEQYF.

This clone was detected only a few times. V and J are TRBV21-1 and TRBJ1-3; the tabulated D call, TRBD1, remains unverified against the DNA. TRBV21-1 is recorded as a pseudogene. This CDR3 spans 16 amino acids. Here the CDR3 reads CASSKAGQGAGNTIYF. CDR3 in DNA: TGTGCCAGCAGCAAAGCGGGCCAGGGGGCTGGTAACACCATATATTTT.

V is TRBV6-5 and J is TRBJ2-7; D is possibly TRBD2 (6 bases). The CDR3 covers 15 residues. Trimming took off 5 bases at V and 8 bases at J, with 22 bases between the two ends. Germline loops: CDR1 MNHEY, CDR2 SVGAGI. CDR3 in DNA: TGTGCCAGCAGTCCAATCGGAGGGGCTGGGCAAAAGCAGTACTTC. Its translation: CASSPIGGAGQKQYF.

J is TRBJ2-1 and V is TRBV18; D gene ambiguous. The V end lost 1 base, the J end lost 5 bases, and 18 bases lay between the germline ends. The CDR3 totals 17 residues. Per germline, CDR1 KGHSH and CDR2 LQKENI. The CDR3 is CASSPLSGQPYDNEQFF. DNA for the CDR3: TGTGCCAGCTCACCACTATCCGGGCAGCCCTACGACAATGAGCAGTTCTTC.

The chain is built from TRBV6-6 and TRBJ1-6, with 8 bases fitting TRBD1. V shed 6 bases, J shed 8 bases, and the junction held 9 bases outside the gene matches. Germline V gene sequence: CDR1 MNHNY, CDR2 SVGAGI (reference sequence). The CDR3 contains 15 residues. CDR3 nucleotides: TGTGCCAGCAGGATCCTCGACAGGGGCGATTCACCCCTCCACTTT. It is translated as CASRILDRGDSPLHF.

This rearrangement joins TRBV29-1 to TRBJ1-2, with D possibly TRBD1 on 5 matching bases. The length of the CDR3 is 13 residues. Germline CDR1 and CDR2: SQVTM and ANQGSEA. The V end was cut by 6 bases, the J end by 8 bases, with 19 bases between. The CDR3 is CSVPRVGDGGYTF. The CDR3 coding sequence is TGCAGCGTCCCGAGGGTAGGGGATGGCGGCTACACCTTC.

The J gene is TRBJ1-6, the V gene TRBV27; 8 bases are shared with TRBD1. CDR1 is MNHEY, CDR2 SMNVEV, per germline (reference sequence). There are 13 residues in the CDR3. V shed 8 bases and J 9 bases; nucleotides not matched to a gene: 6. As DNA, the CDR3 is TGTGCCAGCCGGACAGGGCAATCTTCACCCCTCCACTTT. It is translated as CASRTGQSSPLHF.

V gene TRBV28 combines with J gene TRBJ1-2, with D possibly TRBD1 on 5 matching bases. Trimming took off 3 bases at V and 4 bases at J, with 15 bases between the two ends. The CDR3 spans 15 residues. Per the germline V gene, CDR1 is MDHEN and CDR2 is SYDVKM. The CDR3 spells CASSLHGGARYGYTF. The CDR3 coding sequence is TGTGCCAGCAGTTTGCATGGCGGGGCCCGCTATGGCTACACCTTC.

The gene calls are TRBV5-5 and TRBJ1-2; D remains unclear. Trimming stripped 0 bases from V and 6 bases from J, with 12 bases between. There are 14 residues in the CDR3. The germline gives CDR1 SGHKS, CDR2 YYEKEE (reference sequence). Here the CDR3 reads CASSLARGSNGYTF. CDR3 DNA sequence: TGTGCCAGCAGCTTGGCGCGCGGGAGCAATGGCTACACCTTC.

The sample holds one count of this clone. V and J are TRBV28 and TRBJ1-2; maybe TRBD1 (5 bases). V gave up 5 bases and J gave up 0 bases, with 10 bases separating them. This CDR3 region has 14 residues. Germline V gene data show CDR1 as MDHEN and CDR2 as SYDVKM. Written as DNA, the CDR3 is TGTGCCAGCAGTGGGGCAGCACCTAACTATGGCTACACCTTC. The encoded protein is CASSGAAPNYGYTF.

The chain carries TRBV2 and TRBJ1-4; tentatively, D is TRBD1 (5 bases). Trimming removed 1 base at V and 4 bases at J, with 10 bases between. The CDR3 contains 15 residues. Germline assignment: CDR1 SNHLY and CDR2 FYNNEI. Here the CDR3 DNA reads TGTGCCAGCAGTGAAGGGTGGGGGGATAATGAAAAACTGTTTTTT. Its protein product is CASSEGWGDNEKLFF.